The rows below give T cell receptor beta chains drawn from one sample of a study of T cells in tuberculosis. TCRdb keeps only in-frame clones here, not all; method: immunoSEQ multiplex PCR. The repertoire holds 20,000 to 25,000 clones, with about 92% as singletons. The sequenced sample was PBMCs. All receptors derive from a donor aged 10-29 years with latent tuberculosis or without tuberculosis infection. Some clones in this sample may be carry-over from other donors' samples. The conserved cysteine and the conserved F or W are not part of the CDR3 here.

14,TRBV2,ASTYYWGPSNQPQH
13,TRBV7-2,ASSSTTRSTYEQY
14,TRBV15,ATSKRLAGMVRELF
15,TRBV18,ASSLGTSSSSSYEQY
14,TRBV5-1,ASSYNSGGPNEKLF
14,TRBV6-5,ASSYLGTGLTYEQY
13,TRBV5-4,ASSLAPGKRTEAF
15,TRBV9,ASSGRTGGSGANVLT
11,TRBV2,ASNTGGIWGYT
15,TRBV19,ASSPTSGRAPYNEQF
15,TRBV10-3,AISGDGEGSTRNEQY
12,TRBV18,ASSLKQGLREAF
9,TRBV7-2,ASSPYTEAF
12,TRBV19,ASSIGRGSYEQY
9,TRBV20-1,SARVGGGYT
11,TRBV29-1,SVEPGSTDTQY
16,TRBV4-1,ASSQEGTSGSRTYEQY
12,TRBV18,ASSPIGQTYGYT
14,TRBV18,ASSPLAGTPDYEQY
14,TRBV7-2,ASSLVPGTRGYEQY
13,TRBV5-1,ASSLVPYSYNEQF
13,TRBV9,ASSEGAPGRYEQY
13,TRBV23-1,ASSTQQSRANVLT
13,TRBV5-1,ASSLGRQGGNEQF
14,TRBV6-4,ASSDSMWGLSDGYT
14,TRBV27,ASSPRQTLYVNIQY
12,TRBV7-9,ASRLDRVGSPLH
14,TRBV5-1,ASSFNRGNSGNTIY
13,TRBV6-6,ASSYEDRGRQPQH
14,TRBV25-1,ASSGPRVATNEKLF
14,TRBV19,ASTPVGGSASYEQY
14,TRBV5-5,ASSPGTGAANQPQH
14,TRBV30,AWSIWTVKNTGELF
9,TRBV30,AWQDNTEAF
14,TRBV18,ASSPQPGQGGNTIY
16,TRBV15,ATSRGVTRGPVSYEQY
8,TRBV20-1,SENPDGYT
12,TRBV10-2,ASRGQLTSYEQY
13,TRBV10-2,ASSGSVAGTYEQY
9,TRBV20-1,SARVEHEQY
9,TRBV6-5,ASGQGARAF
13,TRBV7-2,ASSLARQGGAMEF
15,TRBV2,ATSGPMWGDGQETQY
13,TRBV9,ASGTGDLFSYEQY
12,TRBV4-2,ASSQDGRPYEQY